The next 17 T cell receptor beta chains were all read from a single sample in a study of PD-1 blockade in classical Hodgkin lymphoma. Noted time point: cycle 4 day 1 (C4D1), after 6 weeks of nivolumab. Each patient relapsed following autologous stem cell transplantation, and prior brentuximab vedotin exposure differed. CD4+ T cells were purified from thawed PBMCs by magnetic negative selection. Here immunoSEQ multiplex PCR was the method, and the copy in TCRdb shows in-frame clones only, minus some. This sample has under 35,000 clones, with approximately 85% found just once. The sequences come from CD4+ T cells from blood, collected before the fourth cycle of nivolumab. The receptors shown here come from a human donor with classical Hodgkin lymphoma.

V gene TRBV7-2 combines with J gene TRBJ2-5; maybe TRBD1 (6 bases). Germline assignment: CDR1 SGHTA and CDR2 FQGNSA. The CDR3 is made up of 17 amino acids. The V end lost 5 bases, the J end lost 2 bases, and 21 bases lay between the germline ends. Written as DNA, the CDR3 is TGTGCCAGCAGCCCGCTTCTTGGCAGGGGAACGCAAGAGACCCAGTACTTC. Amino acid sequence: CASSPLLGRGTQETQYF. The whole variable domain, filled in from reference TRBV7-2 and TRBJ2-5, reads GAGVSQSPSNKVTEKGKDVELRCDPISGHTALYWYRQSLGQGLEFLIYFQGNSAPDKSGLPSDRFSAERTGGSVSTLTIQRTQQEDSAVYLCASSPLLGRGTQETQYFGPGTRLLVL.

The rearrangement links TRBV30 to TRBJ2-5; D might be TRBD2 (6 bases). CDR3 length: 13 amino acids. Germline CDR1 GTSNPN, CDR2 SVGIG (reference sequence). V lost 4 bases and J lost 5, with 14 bases in between. CDR3: CAWIAAPTETQYF. CDR3 in DNA: TGTGCCTGGATAGCGGCCCCGACGGAGACCCAGTACTTC.

This sequence joins TRBV28 and TRBJ2-6; D not resolved. Germline assignment: CDR1 MDHEN and CDR2 SYDVKM. CDR3 length: 13 amino acids. V lost 5 bases to trimming and J lost 2 bases, with 4 bases between them. The CDR3, as DNA: TGTGCCAGCAGTCTAACTGGGGCCAACGTCCTGACTTTC. This gives the protein CASSLTGANVLTF.

The chain carries TRBV10-2 and TRBJ2-5; 7 positions agree with TRBD2. The DNA end favors TRBJ2-7, so the J call may be wrong. Germline V CDR1 and CDR2: WSHSY, SAAADI. There are 14 residues in the CDR3. This CDR3 reads CASRLGGSSYEQYF. CDR3 DNA sequence: TGCGCCAGCAGGTTGGGGGGGAGCTCCTACGAGCAGTACTTC.

The chain carries TRBV10-3 and TRBJ2-7, with D unclear. The CDR3 is made up of 15 amino acids. Germline lookup yields CDR1 ENHRY and CDR2 SYGVKD. Trimming took off 6 bases at V and 1 base at J, with 16 bases between the two ends. The CDR3 DNA reads TGTGCCATCAGGGCTTCGAGATCGCAGTCCTACGAGCAGTACTTC. Translating it yields CAIRASRSQSYEQYF.

Here the CDR3 reads CASSKDSGNTIYF. CDR3 bases: TGTGCCAGTAGTAAGGACTCTGGAAACACCATATATTTT. This chain uses TRBV19 with TRBJ1-3; the D is unclear. CDR3 size: 13 residues. V was clipped by 4 bases and J by 0 bases, with 4 bases between them. Germline CDR1 is LNHDA and CDR2 is SQIVND (reference sequence).

The V call is TRBV2, the J call TRBJ2-5; TRBD1 aligns across 7 bases. J was trimmed by 1 base and V by 6 bases; bases with no gene match: 5. CDR3 length: 14 residues. Germline CDR1 reads SNHLY; CDR2 reads FYNNEI. This CDR3 reads CASRLTGVQETQYF. The CDR3, as DNA: TGTGCCAGCAGACTTACAGGGGTCCAAGAGACCCAGTACTTC.

This chain uses TRBV6-1 with TRBJ1-5; the D is unclear. This CDR3 has 13 amino acids. Germline CDR1 and CDR2: MNHNS and SASEGT. V was clipped by 8 bases and J by 3 bases, with 11 bases between them. In DNA, the CDR3 is TGTGCCAGCCAGCAAGGGCTCAATCAGCCCCAGCATTTT. Translation gives CASQQGLNQPQHF.

The rearrangement links TRBV5-4 to TRBJ1-3; TRBD1 matches 9 bases. This CDR3 spans 15 amino acids. J was trimmed by 3 bases and V by 3 bases; bases with no gene match: 4. Looked up from germline, CDR1 is SGHNT and CDR2 is YYREEE (reference sequence). The CDR3 DNA reads as TGTGCCAGCAGCTCCGGGACAGGGAGTGGAAACACCATATATTTT. Its translation: CASSSGTGSGNTIYF.

The J gene is TRBJ2-3, the V gene TRBV2; D unresolved. Trimming removed 6 bases at V and 0 bases at J, with 10 bases between. The CDR3 runs 14 residues. In germline, CDR1 is SNHLY, CDR2 FYNNEI. CDR3 sequence reads: CASRDRLSTDTQYF. The CDR3 DNA reads TGTGCCAGCAGGGACCGATTAAGCACAGATACGCAGTATTTT.

Turning to this clone: Sequence at one end of the junction differs from germline and may be a read error. The chain employs TRBV5-6 and TRBJ2-5; TRBD2 might be the D (5 bases). The CDR3 consists of 14 residues. Germline-derived CDR1 and CDR2 are SGHDT and YYEEEE. For the CDR3, the DNA is TGTGCCAGCAGCCCCGACCGGACGGGAAGGGCATTGGACTTC. Amino acids: CASSPDRTGRALDF. The variable domain in full, with the rest retrieved from reference TRBV5-6 and TRBJ2-5, is DAGVTQSPTHLIKTRGQQVTLRCSPKSGHDTVSWYQQALGQGPQFIFQYYEEEERQRGNFPDRFSGHQFPNYSSELNVNALLLGDSALYLCASSPDRTGRALDFGPGTRLLVL.

This rearrangement joins TRBV5-4 to TRBJ2-3; 12 bases align to TRBD2. The CDR3 has 14 amino acids. The V and J ends lost 3 bases and 5 bases, in that order; junction bases with no gene match: 1. Per germline, CDR1 SGHNT and CDR2 YYREEE (reference sequence). The CDR3, as DNA: TGTGCCAGCAGCTCGGGACTAGCGGGAGATACGCAGTATTTT. Translation gives CASSSGLAGDTQYF.

This chain connects TRBV7-2 to TRBJ2-7, with 8 bases identical to TRBD1. Germline-derived CDR1 and CDR2 are SGHTA and FQGNSA. CDR3 length equals 13 residues. V was clipped by 5 bases and J by 3 bases; unmatched bases: 3. CDR3 sequence: CASSRTGGYEQYF. CDR3 bases: TGTGCCAGCAGCCGAACAGGGGGCTACGAGCAGTACTTC.

Written as DNA, the CDR3 is TGTGCCAGCAGCTTGTTGGCTAGCGGGAGTGCTGGGGGGGAGCTGTTTTTT. Its translation is CASSLLASGSAGGELFF. This rearrangement joins TRBV5-5 to TRBJ2-2; 10 bases line up with TRBD2. Trimming removed 1 base from V and 8 bases from J; junction bases left unmatched: 11. CDR3 length: 17 residues. CDR1 and CDR2 from the germline V gene are SGHKS and YYEKEE (reference sequence).

The rearrangement joins TRBV27 to TRBJ2-1; no clear D gene. Trimming took 3 bases from V and 6 from J, leaving 18 bases between them. The germline V gene encodes CDR1 MNHEY and CDR2 SMNVEV (reference sequence). The CDR3 consists of 16 residues. The DNA of the CDR3 is TGTGCCAGCAGTTTTCAGCCTCGTGTTAGTGGCAATGAGCAGTTCTTC. Amino acids: CASSFQPRVSGNEQFF.

The V gene is TRBV7-2, the J gene TRBJ2-7; no reliable D call. V lost 5 bases to trimming and J lost 7 bases, with 15 bases between them. Germline assignment: CDR1 SGHTA and CDR2 FQGNSA. The CDR3 contains 13 residues. In DNA, the CDR3 is TGTGCCAGCAGCGCCGGGTTCTTATTAGAGCAGTACTTC. Its protein product is CASSAGFLLEQYF.

V is TRBV25-1 and J is TRBJ1-1; no reliable D call. This CDR3 comprises 14 residues. Trimming removed 3 bases from V and 4 bases from J, with 12 bases in between. CDR1 MGHDK and CDR2 SYGVNS come from the germline V gene. Here the CDR3 DNA reads TGTGCCAGCAGTGAGAGTAGGGTAGCCACTGAAGCTTTCTTT. This encodes CASSESRVATEAFF. Drawing the rest from reference TRBV25-1 and TRBJ1-1, the complete variable domain is EADIYQTPRYLVIGTGKKITLECSQTMGHDKMYWYQQDPGMELHLIHYSYGVNSTEKGDLSSESTVSRIRTEHFPLTLESARPSHTSQYLCASSESRVATEAFFGQGTRLTVV.